This is a list of T cell receptor beta chains from one sample in a study of shared clonotypes between healthy human individuals. The protocol was immunoSEQ multiplex PCR, while the TCRdb copy is restricted to in-frame clones and leaves out a portion. The sample carries around 1.1 million clones, 75% to 80% recorded once. Sequencing was done on a sample of memory CD4+ T cells from PBMCs. These receptors all come from a man younger than 35 in good health. Some clones in this sample may be carry-over from other donors' samples. Each CDR3 is given with its conserved first and last residue. The D gene is left open where the match is weak. Not every row has a clone size; where given, it reads once, few, many or a size class.

TRBV28	-	TRBD1	TRBJ2-2	CASSQSSGGRTGELFF	TGTGCCAGCAGCCAATCCTCAGGGGGTCGTACCGGGGAGCTGTTTTTT
TRBV11-2	-	TRBD1	TRBJ2-1	CASSLTGREQFF	TGTGCCAGCAGCTTGACAGGGCGGGAGCAGTTCTTC
TRBV5-1	-	-	TRBJ2-3	CASSLASRTDTQYF	TGCGCCAGCAGCTTAGCTTCTCGCACAGATACGCAGTATTTT
TRBV7-8	-	TRBD1	TRBJ2-2	CASSGTANTGELFF	TGTGCCAGCAGCGGGACAGCAAACACCGGGGAGCTGTTTTTT
TRBV7-9	many	-	TRBJ1-4	CASQRGAGEKLFF	TGTGCCAGCCAGCGGGGGGCGGGTGAAAAACTGTTTTTT
TRBV10-3	many	-	TRBJ1-1	CAIRLYANTEAFF	TGTGCCATCAGACTGTACGCGAACACTGAAGCTTTCTTT
TRBV4-2	-	-	TRBJ1-1	CASSQVGAKGTEAFF	TGTGCCAGCAGCCAAGTCGGGGCGAAGGGAACTGAAGCTTTCTTT
TRBV28	-	-	TRBJ1-4	CASTLRQGNEKLFF	TGTGCCAGCACCTTGAGGCAGGGTAATGAAAAACTGTTTTTT
TRBV30	-	-	TRBJ1-5	CAWSLDSNQPQHF	TGTGCCTGGAGCCTCGACAGCAATCAGCCCCAGCATTTT
TRBV5-1	-	-	TRBJ1-2	CASSLDGQSDYGYTF	TGCGCCAGCAGCTTGGACGGCCAATCCGATTATGGCTACACCTTC
TRBV29-1	-	-	TRBJ2-3	CSGHTDTQYF	TGCAGCGGCCACACAGATACGCAGTATTTT
TRBV18	-	TRBD1	TRBJ2-5	CASSSGGPPGETQYF	TGTGCCAGCTCATCAGGGGGCCCACCGGGGGAGACCCAGTACTTC
TRBV28	-	-	TRBJ2-3	CASSSWRPEAGSSDTQYF	TGTGCCAGCAGTTCATGGCGACCGGAGGCGGGCAGCTCAGATACGCAGTATTTT
TRBV4-1	-	TRBD1	TRBJ1-2	CASSPHRGRDDGYTF	TGCGCCAGCAGCCCCCACAGGGGGCGCGACGATGGCTACACCTTC
TRBV5-8	-	-	TRBJ2-7	CASSLNRDDLTAYEQYF	TGTGCCAGCAGCTTGAACCGGGATGACCTCACGGCCTACGAGCAGTACTTC
TRBV20-1	-	-	TRBJ2-3	CSARARGTQYF	TGCAGTGCTAGAGCCCGGGGGACGCAGTATTTT
TRBV6-4	-	-	TRBJ1-5	CASSDWGRYQPQHF	TGTGCCAGCAGTGACTGGGGACGCTATCAGCCCCAGCATTTT
TRBV28	-	-	TRBJ2-1	CASKIRESEQFF	TGTGCCAGCAAAATTCGCGAGAGTGAGCAGTTCTTC
TRBV9	-	TRBD2	TRBJ2-1	CASSVDAGADYNEQFF	TGTGCCAGCAGCGTAGATGCGGGAGCGGACTACAATGAGCAGTTCTTC
TRBV2	-	-	TRBJ2-1	CASKKEADNNEQFF	TGTGCCAGCAAAAAGGAGGCGGACAACAATGAGCAGTTCTTC
TRBV10-1	-	-	TRBJ1-1	CAGHWGPNTEAFF	TGCGCCGGTCACTGGGGGCCGAACACTGAAGCTTTCTTT
TRBV29-1	-	TRBD1	TRBJ2-7	CSVSRGTYEQYF	TGCAGCGTTAGCAGGGGGACCTACGAGCAGTACTTC
TRBV5-1	-	-	TRBJ1-2	CASSLAVGGARGYTF	TGCGCCAGCAGCTTGGCCGTGGGGGGTGCAAGAGGCTACACCTTC
TRBV27	-	TRBD1	TRBJ1-1	CASSPWDRSNTEAFF	TGTGCCAGCAGTCCCTGGGACAGATCGAACACTGAAGCTTTCTTT
TRBV7-6	many	-	TRBJ1-4	CASSIRTGEKLFF	TGTGCCAGCAGCATCCGGACCGGCGAAAAACTGTTTTTT
TRBV20-1	-	-	TRBJ2-1	CSASWSARQFF	TGCAGTGCTAGTTGGTCAGCCCGGCAGTTCTTC
TRBV4-1	-	TRBD1	TRBJ1-5	CASSPLGQGSNQPQHF	TGCGCCAGCAGCCCTCTCGGACAGGGGAGCAATCAGCCCCAGCATTTT
TRBV13	few	-	TRBJ1-4	CASSLAAGGNEKLFF	TGTGCCAGCAGCCTCGCGGCGGGGGGAAATGAAAAACTGTTTTTT
TRBV2	-	TRBD2	TRBJ2-5	CASSEGLAGGQETQYF	TGTGCCAGCAGTGAGGGTTTAGCGGGAGGACAAGAGACCCAGTACTTC
TRBV5-4	-	TRBD1	TRBJ2-1	CASSLQQGSEQFF	TGTGCCAGCAGCCTCCAACAGGGGTCTGAGCAGTTCTTC
TRBV18	-	-	TRBJ2-5	CASSPPDGASGTQYF	TGTGCCAGCTCGCCGCCGGACGGTGCCTCAGGGACCCAGTACTTC
TRBV6-1	-	-	TRBJ1-1	CASRGQGRGAFF	TGTGCCAGCAGGGGGCAGGGCCGGGGAGCTTTCTTT
TRBV7-2	-	-	TRBJ2-7	CASSLELGYEQYF	TGTGCCAGCAGCTTAGAGTTAGGCTACGAGCAGTACTTC
TRBV5-6	many	-	TRBJ1-1	CASSRRSGLSEAFF	TGTGCCAGCAGCAGGAGATCAGGGTTATCTGAAGCTTTCTTT
TRBV7-6	-	TRBD1	TRBJ2-2	CASSLRQGGTGELFF	TGTGCCAGCAGCTTAAGACAGGGGGGCACCGGGGAGCTGTTTTTT
TRBV11-2	-	-	TRBJ2-7	CASSPQGTGGSYEQYF	TGTGCCAGCAGCCCCCAGGGCACAGGTGGGTCCTACGAGCAGTACTTC
TRBV7-3	-	-	TRBJ2-1	CASSPTSAYNEQFF	TGTGCCAGCAGCCCCACAAGCGCTTACAATGAGCAGTTCTTC
TRBV6-5	-	-	TRBJ1-2	CASRQTVNYGYTF	TGTGCCAGCAGGCAGACAGTAAACTATGGCTACACCTTC
TRBV6-6	-	TRBD2	TRBJ2-3	CASSYGAGGWNTQYF	TGTGCCAGCAGTTACGGGGCGGGAGGGTGGAATACGCAGTATTTT
TRBV5-1	-	TRBD1	TRBJ2-7	CASSLGKGAEEQYF	TGCGCCAGCAGCTTGGGGAAGGGGGCAGAGGAGCAGTACTTC